These 21 T cell receptor beta chains were all obtained from the same sample, sequenced in a study of blood T cell repertoires in COVID-19 (TCRdb year 2020). To prepare the library, the immunoSEQ multiplex PCR assay was applied. TCRdb carries this immuneACCESS record with in-frame sequences only. Its versions omit some clonotypes, under half of them owing to an unresolved V gene in the studies checked, with the rest unexplained. The sample table lists about 200,000 clones, roughly three quarters of them with a count of one. The top ten clonotypes cover about a sixth of the sample. Sequences were obtained from PBMCs or T cells enriched from blood (not recorded which). These receptor sequences come from a woman aged 50 to 65 with acute COVID-19.

The rearrangement links TRBV28 to TRBJ1-2; 7 bases line up with TRBD1. CDR3 length: 13 amino acids. From germline, CDR1 is MDHEN and CDR2 SYDVKM. Losses at the gene ends were 10 bases for V and 1 base for J; bases not matched to a gene: 6. The CDR3 is CATLQGLNYGYTF. The CDR3 DNA reads as TGTGCCACACTACAGGGGCTTAACTATGGCTACACCTTC.

V and J are TRBV9 and TRBJ2-6; D gene unclear. CDR1 and CDR2 from the germline V gene are SGDLS and YYNGEE. Trimming took off 0 bases at V and 0 bases at J, with 10 bases between the two ends. This CDR3 has 17 amino acids. The CDR3 sequence: CASSVAQAPSGANVLTF. The CDR3 region has the DNA TGTGCCAGCAGCGTAGCTCAGGCTCCCTCTGGGGCCAACGTCCTGACTTTC.

The chain recombines TRBV9 with TRBJ1-2; 8 bases match TRBD1. CDR3 size: 15 residues. Germline V gene lookup returns CDR1 SGDLS and CDR2 YYNGEE. Trimming took 4 bases from V and 5 from J; bases not matched to a gene: 10. The CDR3 coding sequence is TGTGCCAGCAGCCTCCCTCGAGGACAGGGATATGGCTACACCTTC. Translated, it gives CASSLPRGQGYGYTF.

This clone was counted a few times. This sample includes further DNA sequences coding for the same CDR3. The chain has TRBV9 and TRBJ2-2; 7 bases fit TRBD1. V shed 4 bases, J shed 2 bases, and the junction held 5 bases outside the gene matches. CDR1 SGDLS and CDR2 YYNGEE come from the germline V gene. The CDR3 is made up of 15 amino acids. CDR3 amino acids: CASSPTGANTGELFF. The CDR3 region has the DNA TGTGCCAGCAGCCCTACAGGGGCAAACACCGGGGAGCTGTTTTTT.

The chain carries TRBV6-4 and TRBJ2-5, with 8 bases identical to TRBD1. Germline assignment: CDR1 MRHNA and CDR2 SNTAGT. Germline trimming cut 5 bases from V and 5 bases from J; bases unmatched to any gene: 10. The CDR3 is made up of 15 amino acids. The chain's CDR3 is CASSRGTGGSETQYF. As DNA, the CDR3 is TGTGCCAGCAGTAGAGGAACAGGGGGTTCGGAGACCCAGTACTTC.

A single count supports this clone. V and J are TRBV9 and TRBJ2-7; 8 bases match TRBD1. Germline CDR1 and CDR2: SGDLS and YYNGEE. The CDR3 length is 16 residues. With V trimmed by 3 bases and J by 2 bases, 10 bases remained unmatched. The chain's CDR3 is CASSGRTGGIPYEQYV. Here the CDR3 DNA reads TGTGCCAGCAGCGGCAGAACAGGGGGGATACCCTACGAGCAGTACGTC.

The chain joins TRBV4-1 to TRBJ2-3, with D possibly TRBD2 on 7 matching bases. Germline values: CDR1 MGHRA, CDR2 YSYEKL. The CDR3 has 15 residues. The V gene lost 0 bases and the J gene lost 7 bases, with 14 bases spanning the gap. This CDR3 is CASSQEGGGAYTQYF. CDR3 DNA: TGCGCCAGCAGCCAAGAGGGAGGGGGGGCATATACGCAGTATTTT.

This chain uses TRBV7-3 with TRBJ2-3; 8 nucleotides line up with TRBD2. Germline V gene lookup returns CDR1 SGHTA and CDR2 FQGTGA. V lost 2 bases to trimming and J lost 4 bases; unmatched junction nucleotides: 8. The CDR3 spans 16 residues. CDR3 coding DNA: TGTGCCAGCAGCTTAGATCGGGGGGGCATCGCAGATACGCAGTATTTT. Residues: CASSLDRGGIADTQYF.

The chain carries TRBV7-9 and TRBJ1-4; 9 bases agree with TRBD1. The junction had 8 bases not matched to a gene; V was cut back by 3 bases and J by 0 bases. This CDR3 contains 18 residues. CDR1 SEHNR and CDR2 FQNEAQ come from the germline V gene (reference sequence). CDR3: CASSFPRDRATTNEKLFF. The CDR3 nucleotides are TGTGCCAGCAGCTTCCCCCGGGACAGGGCAACAACTAATGAAAAACTGTTTTTT.

V is TRBV6-1 and J is TRBJ1-3; TRBD1 matches 7 bases. Germline assignment: CDR1 MNHNS and CDR2 SASEGT. With V trimmed by 6 bases and J by 0 bases, 5 bases remained unmatched. The CDR3 has 15 residues. CDR3 nucleotide sequence: TGTGCCAGCAGCCGGACAGGAAGCTCTGGAAACACCATATATTTT. It yields the protein CASSRTGSSGNTIYF.

The chain couples TRBV4-3 to TRBJ1-2; 9 nucleotides align to TRBD1. The CDR3 loop spans 13 amino acids. The J segment lost 5 bases and the V segment lost 7 bases, leaving 5 bases of the junction unmatched. CDR1 and CDR2 (germline): LGHNA, YSLEER. CDR3 in DNA: TGCGCCAGCACCGACGGGACAGGGTATGGCTACACCTTC. This translates into CASTDGTGYGYTF.

A remark on this clone: One end of the junction fails to match germline, which may point to a read error. Other DNA sequences in the sample encode the same CDR3. The chain has TRBV20-1 and TRBJ1-1; 9 bases match TRBD1. The CDR3 consists of 11 residues. Looked up from germline, CDR1 is DFQATT and CDR2 is SNEGSKA (reference sequence). The CDR3 here is CSAPRDREPFF. The DNA for the CDR3 is TGCAGTGCTCCACGGGACAGGGAGCCTTTTTTT.

The V gene is TRBV2, the J gene TRBJ1-4; the match to TRBD1 covers 7 bases. Germline trimming cut 3 bases from V and 6 bases from J; bases unmatched to any gene: 1. Per germline, CDR1 SNHLY and CDR2 FYNNEI. This CDR3 is built from 13 residues. CDR3 sequence: CASSDQGDEKLFF. The CDR3, as DNA: TGTGCCAGCAGTGATCAGGGGGATGAAAAACTGTTTTTT.

The table lists this clone with a few counts. The rearrangement links TRBV5-5 to TRBJ1-3; D is possibly TRBD1 (6 bases). Germline CDR1 reads SGHKS; CDR2 reads YYEKEE (reference sequence). CDR3 length: 14 residues. Trimming shortened V by 3 bases and J by 4 bases, and 11 bases separated the two germline ends. CDR3 nucleotide sequence: TGTGCCAGCAGCTCCACAGGGTCGGGAAACACCATATATTTT. Its translation is CASSSTGSGNTIYF.

The DNA for the CDR3 is TGTGCCAGTAGTTGGACGGGGAAGACTGAAGCTTTCTTT. It specifies CASSWTGKTEAFF. This rearrangement joins TRBV19 to TRBJ1-1, with D uncertain. The V gene lost 5 bases and the J gene lost 5 bases, with 12 bases spanning the gap. This CDR3 comprises 13 residues. CDR1 is LNHDA, CDR2 SQIVND, per germline (reference sequence).

The chain carries TRBV28 and TRBJ1-2; 7 bases fit TRBD1. The length of the CDR3 is 12 residues. Germline V gives CDR1 MDHEN, CDR2 SYDVKM. J was trimmed by 1 base and V by 11 bases; bases with no gene match: 4. CDR3 sequence reads: CAWGDSNYGYTF. As DNA, the CDR3 is TGTGCCTGGGGGGACAGTAACTATGGCTACACCTTC.

The chain is built from TRBV2 and TRBJ2-1; 10 positions agree with TRBD1. The CDR3 runs 15 residues. The germline V gene encodes CDR1 SNHLY and CDR2 FYNNEI. V shed 5 bases and J 4 bases; nucleotides not matched to a gene: 5. In nucleotides, the CDR3 is TGTGCCAGCAGTCGGACAGGGGGAGAATACAATGAGCAGTTCTTC. Translated, it gives CASSRTGGEYNEQFF. The whole variable domain, filled in from reference TRBV2 and TRBJ2-1, reads EPEVTQTPSHQVTQMGQEVILRCVPISNHLYFYWYRQILGQKVEFLVSFYNNEISEKSEIFDDQFSVERPDGSNFTLKIRSTKLEDSAMYFCASSRTGGEYNEQFFGPGTRLTVL.

The V gene is TRBV7-3, the J gene TRBJ1-3, with 8 bases lining up with TRBD1. The CDR3 runs 14 residues. V gave up 4 bases and J gave up 4 bases; unmatched junction bases: 3. CDR1 is SGHTA, CDR2 FQGTGA, per germline. CDR3 protein: CASSSGQGGNTIYF. CDR3 nucleotide sequence: TGTGCCAGCAGCTCAGGACAGGGAGGAAACACCATATATTTT.

This chain joins TRBV18 and TRBJ1-5; a possible D gene is TRBD1 (5 bases). This CDR3 region has 14 residues. V gave up 6 bases and J gave up 2 bases, with 11 bases separating them. CDR1 and CDR2 from the germline V gene are KGHSH and LQKENI. DNA of the CDR3: TGTGCCAGCTCCCTGGACAAGGGCAATCAGCCCCAGCATTTT. Translation gives CASSLDKGNQPQHF.

The J gene is TRBJ2-5, the V gene TRBV4-1, with D maybe TRBD1 (5 bases). Germline CDR1 is MGHRA and CDR2 is YSYEKL. Trimming stripped 1 base from V and 0 bases from J, with 21 bases between. The CDR3 runs 19 residues. The CDR3 coding sequence is TGCGCCAGCAGCCAAGCCTCCCCGATTAGGGGCCCTTACCAAGAGACCCAGTACTTC. Translation gives CASSQASPIRGPYQETQYF.

The chain is built from TRBV7-7 and TRBJ2-7; D perhaps matches TRBD1 (6 bases). This CDR3 comprises 20 residues. Germline CDR1 is SSHAT and CDR2 is FNYEAQ (reference sequence). The CDR3 sequence is CASSLRSTTGFRVRSYEQYV. The CDR3 DNA sequence: TGTGCTAGCAGCTTACGGTCGACCACAGGGTTTCGAGTTAGGTCCTACGAGCAGTACGTC.